The clone carrying this TCR beta chain was counted many times. What it binds is unknown. Germline lookup yields CDR1 DFQATT and CDR2 SNEGSKA (reference sequence). The CDR3 loop spans 15 amino acids. The source of the sample is a study of response to subunit inactivated influenza vaccine. General observations from the study: Authors proposed each seasonal influenza vaccination draws in few new T cells.

TCRdb re-called the RT-PCR reads through MiXCR, storing one row per CDR3 protein. The sample includes about 180,000 distinct CDR3 sequences, about a tenth of them seen just once. The source material was non-naive T cells sorted from PBMCs, sampled on the day of vaccination. The sequence derives from a man aged 50-60 years who received an inactivated influenza vaccine. The chain combines TRBV20-1 with TRBJ2-1; D gene ambiguous. The CDR3 protein is CRAGTPGLGHNEQFF. Written as DNA, the CDR3 is TGCAGGGCTGGAACTCCGGGCCTCGGGCACAATGAGCAGTTCTTC.